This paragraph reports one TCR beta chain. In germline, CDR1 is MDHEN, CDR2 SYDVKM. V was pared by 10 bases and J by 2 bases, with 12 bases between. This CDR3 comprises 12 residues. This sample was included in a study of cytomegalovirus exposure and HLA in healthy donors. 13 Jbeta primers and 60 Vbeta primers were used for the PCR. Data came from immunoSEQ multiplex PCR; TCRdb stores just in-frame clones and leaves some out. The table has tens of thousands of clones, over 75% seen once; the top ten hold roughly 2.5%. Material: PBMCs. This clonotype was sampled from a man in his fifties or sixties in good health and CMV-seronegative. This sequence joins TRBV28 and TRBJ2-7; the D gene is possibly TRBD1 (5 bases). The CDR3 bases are TGTGCCACCCGAGGCAGGGCCTACGAGCAGTACTTC. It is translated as CATRGRAYEQYF. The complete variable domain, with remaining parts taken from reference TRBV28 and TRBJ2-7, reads DVKVTQSSRYLVKRTGEKVFLECVQDMDHENMFWYRQDPGLGLRLIYFSYDVKMKEKGDIPEGYSVSREKKERFSLILESASTNQTSMYLCATRGRAYEQYFGPGTRLTVT.